This T cell receptor (beta chain) derives from a study of blood T cell repertoires in COVID-19. Study at large: Whether acute or convalescent, the COVID-19 samples came from the United States, Italy and Spain. PBMCs, B-cell-depleted T cells, or T cells provided the cDNA or gDNA that made up the material.

Original analysis: Reference gene primer amplification yielded estimated nucleated cell counts. Clones were sequenced by immunoSEQ multiplex PCR, and TCRdb holds only the in-frame ones, with some missing. V, J and clone size derive from that table, while D and trimming were established from the DNA sequence. This sample has approximately 220,000 clones; approximately 81% occur once, and the top ten carry under 3.5%. Sequencing was carried out using peripheral blood. The sequence derives from a middle-aged man who had recovered from COVID-19.

Here the CDR3 reads CASSLTTGVNYGYTF. The CDR3 DNA reads as TGTGCCAGCAGTTTAACGACAGGGGTTAACTATGGCTACACCTTC. The V call is TRBV28, the J call TRBJ1-2; TRBD1 matches at 8 bases. V was pared by 2 bases and J by 1 base, with 3 bases of the junction left unmatched. The CDR3 has 15 residues. CDR1 is MDHEN and CDR2 is SYDVKM in the germline V gene.